The clone carrying this TCR beta chain was picked up a small number of times. Its antigen is not identified. The data stem from a study of T cell repertoires in cytomegalovirus infection. About the study: Both CMV infection and a matching HLA type were indicated by public TCR beta signatures. Overall study findings and caveats: Public TCR beta family frequency separated CMV-and-HLA carriers, including in an independent cohort. Dominating the ex vivo response were HLA-C-restricted CMV-specific TCR beta clonotypes.

CDR3 length: 20 residues. The V and J ends lost 2 bases and 2 bases respectively, with 25 bases between them. The V gene's germline CDR1 is MDHEN and CDR2 SYDVKM. TCRdb passed the reads through MiXCR, listing each CDR3 protein once. The sample has more than 650,000 distinct CDR3 sequences, less than 40% seen once. The chain links TRBV28 to TRBJ1-5; tentatively, D is TRBD1 (6 bases). Input material: PBMCs. This sequence was found in a human donor in good health (CMV status not recorded). Some clones in this sample may be carry-over from other donors' samples. The CDR3 DNA reads TGTGCCAGCAGTTTAGCGGGCCACAGGGAGGACCGGTATCGCAATCAGCCCCAGCATTTT. Translation: CASSLAGHREDRYRNQPQHF.